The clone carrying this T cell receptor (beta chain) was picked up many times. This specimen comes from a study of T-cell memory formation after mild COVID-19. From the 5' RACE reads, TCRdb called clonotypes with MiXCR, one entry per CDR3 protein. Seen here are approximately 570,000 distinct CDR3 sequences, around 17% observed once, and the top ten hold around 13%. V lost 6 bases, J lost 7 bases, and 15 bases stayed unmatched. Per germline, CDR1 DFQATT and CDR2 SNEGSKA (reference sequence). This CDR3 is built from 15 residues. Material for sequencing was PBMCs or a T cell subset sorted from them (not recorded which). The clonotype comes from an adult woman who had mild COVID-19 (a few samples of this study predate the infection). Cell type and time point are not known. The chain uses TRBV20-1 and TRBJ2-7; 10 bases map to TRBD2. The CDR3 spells CSANRALAGVREQYF. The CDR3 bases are TGCAGTGCAAACAGGGCTCTAGCGGGAGTGCGGGAGCAGTACTTC.